The T cell receptor (beta chain) under discussion was sequenced for a study of blood T cell repertoires in COVID-19. Study background: Samples representing acute and convalescent COVID-19 were sourced from the United States, Italy and Spain. T cells, B-cell-depleted T cells, or PBMCs provided the cDNA or gDNA that served as material.

The CDR3 sequence is 14 residues long. J gave up 7 bases and V 6 bases, and 10 bases lay outside the gene matches. Source study methods: Amplified reference gene primers provided the basis for estimating nucleated cell counts. Sequencing was performed with immunoSEQ multiplex PCR; in TCRdb, only in-frame clones are kept and a portion is missing. V, J and clone size were drawn from that table, and D and trimming were deduced from the DNA. The sample has some 180,000 clones; about 85% are singletons. The sequenced sample consisted of peripheral blood. The chain joins TRBV23-1 to TRBJ2-7; 9 bases are a match to TRBD1. TRBV23-1 falls under the ORF class, with uncertain function. The TCR was taken from a man aged 55 to 70 with active or convalescent COVID-19. The CDR3 is CASSEGQGPREQYF. The CDR3 coding sequence is TGCGCCAGCAGCGAGGGACAGGGCCCCCGGGAGCAGTACTTC.